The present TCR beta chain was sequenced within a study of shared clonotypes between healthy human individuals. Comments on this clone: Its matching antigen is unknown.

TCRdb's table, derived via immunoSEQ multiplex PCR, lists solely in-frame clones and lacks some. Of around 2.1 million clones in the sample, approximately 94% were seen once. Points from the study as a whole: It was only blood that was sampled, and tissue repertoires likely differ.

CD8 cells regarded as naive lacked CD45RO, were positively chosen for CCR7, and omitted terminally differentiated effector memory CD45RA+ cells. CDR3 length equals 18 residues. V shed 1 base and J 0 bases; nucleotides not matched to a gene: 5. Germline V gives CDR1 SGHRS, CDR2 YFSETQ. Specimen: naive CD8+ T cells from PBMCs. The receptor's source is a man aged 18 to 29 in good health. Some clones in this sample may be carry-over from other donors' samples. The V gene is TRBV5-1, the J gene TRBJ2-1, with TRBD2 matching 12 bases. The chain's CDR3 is CASSLFGLAGYSYNEQFF. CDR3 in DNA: TGCGCCAGCAGCTTGTTCGGACTAGCGGGATACTCCTACAATGAGCAGTTCTTC.